The clone carrying this T cell receptor (beta chain) has at least ten counts. Mismatch with germline at one junction end may stem from a read error. This sample is part of a study of early T cells in non-severe SARS-CoV-2 infection. The CDR3 length is 14 residues. The germline V gene encodes CDR1 SQVTM and CDR2 ANQGSEA. MiXCR, applied by TCRdb to the 5' RACE reads, yields one record per CDR3 protein. The table includes roughly 40,000 distinct CDR3 sequences, roughly 5% detected once. The genes are TRBV29-1 and TRBJ1-1; 8 bases agree with TRBD1. Sequenced: whole blood. The sequence came from an adult who was a healthcare worker with PCR-confirmed SARS-CoV-2 infection or an uninfected control (not recorded which). CDR3 in DNA: TGCAGCGTAGAAGATACAGGGGGGGGCACTGAAGCTTTCTTT. It yields the protein CSVEDTGGGTEAFF.